These T cell receptor beta chains were read from a single sample in a study of blood T cell repertoires in COVID-19. Method: immunoSEQ multiplex PCR; TCRdb's copy keeps in-frame clones and lacks some. The top ten clones hold around 6% of a sample with about 130,000 clones, around 76% of them seen once. The sequencing input was peripheral blood. Receptors originate from an elderly man with COVID-19, enrolled during active disease. Both conserved end residues are part of each CDR3. Fields, in order: J gene, V gene, D gene, clone size, CDR3 DNA, CDR3 protein. D genes are given only for firm matches. Clone size is not always given. Where it is, it says once, few, many or a class for expanded clones.

j_call: TRBJ2-7; v_call: TRBV10-3; d_call: TRBD1; clone_size: once; cdr3_nt: TGTGCCATCAGCCCCGGGACAGGGCGCCACGAGCAGTACTTC; cdr3_aa: CAISPGTGRHEQYF
j_call: TRBJ1-5; v_call: TRBV28; d_call: NA; clone_size: NA; cdr3_nt: TGTGCCAGCAGTTTACTCGATCAGCCCCAGCATTTT; cdr3_aa: CASSLLDQPQHF
j_call: TRBJ1-3; v_call: TRBV30; d_call: NA; clone_size: NA; cdr3_nt: TGTGCCTGGCAGGGCAGCTATGGAAACACCATATATTTT; cdr3_aa: CAWQGSYGNTIYF
j_call: TRBJ2-7; v_call: TRBV9; d_call: TRBD1; clone_size: NA; cdr3_nt: TGTGCCAGCAGCCCGACGGGACAGGGGGCGTACAGGTCGAGTGAGCAGTACTTC; cdr3_aa: CASSPTGQGAYRSSEQYF
j_call: TRBJ1-1; v_call: TRBV3-1/TRBV3-2; d_call: TRBD1; clone_size: NA; cdr3_nt: TGTGCCAGCAGCCTGACGACAGGGGGGGACACTGAAGCTTTCTTT; cdr3_aa: CASSLTTGGDTEAFF
j_call: TRBJ2-1; v_call: TRBV5-1; d_call: NA; clone_size: once; cdr3_nt: TGCGCCAGCGGGGGGTCCGCGGATACAGTTGAGCAGTTCTTC; cdr3_aa: CASGGSADTVEQFF
j_call: TRBJ2-5; v_call: TRBV6-2/TRBV6-3; d_call: NA; clone_size: few; cdr3_nt: TGTGCCAGCGGTTGGGGCGGGGCACAAGAGACCCAGTACTTC; cdr3_aa: CASGWGGAQETQYF
j_call: TRBJ2-1; v_call: TRBV9; d_call: NA; clone_size: NA; cdr3_nt: TGTGCCAGCAGCGCAATAGGGACAAGAAACGGTGAGCAGTTCTTC; cdr3_aa: CASSAIGTRNGEQFF
j_call: TRBJ2-7; v_call: TRBV3-1/TRBV3-2; d_call: NA; clone_size: NA; cdr3_nt: TGTGCCAGCAGCCAAGATCCGCGTCTTCAACCCTACGAGCAGTACTTC; cdr3_aa: CASSQDPRLQPYEQYF
j_call: TRBJ1-2; v_call: TRBV6-5; d_call: NA; clone_size: NA; cdr3_nt: TGTGCCAGCAGTTACAGGGGAACGGATGGCTACACCTTC; cdr3_aa: CASSYRGTDGYTF
j_call: TRBJ2-1; v_call: TRBV7-3; d_call: NA; clone_size: NA; cdr3_nt: TGTGCCAGCAGCTTACAGCGAAACAATGAGCAGTTCTTC; cdr3_aa: CASSLQRNNEQFF
j_call: TRBJ2-1; v_call: TRBV10-3; d_call: TRBD1; clone_size: NA; cdr3_nt: TGTGCCATCAGTGCCGGGCTGGGTGGGGACAGCAGCTCCTACAATGAGCAGTTCTTC; cdr3_aa: CAISAGLGGDSSSYNEQFF
j_call: TRBJ2-5; v_call: TRBV24-1; d_call: NA; clone_size: NA; cdr3_nt: TGTGCCACCAGTGAGGCCCGCCGGGGGGAGACCCAGTACTTC; cdr3_aa: CATSEARRGETQYF
j_call: TRBJ2-6; v_call: TRBV27; d_call: NA; clone_size: NA; cdr3_nt: TGTGCCAGCAGCCGAGTTTCTCTTTCTGGGGCCAACGTCCTGACTTTC; cdr3_aa: CASSRVSLSGANVLTF
j_call: TRBJ1-2; v_call: TRBV28; d_call: NA; clone_size: NA; cdr3_nt: TGTGCCAGCAGCGAACAGGGTAACTATGGCTACACCTTC; cdr3_aa: CASSEQGNYGYTF
j_call: TRBJ1-3; v_call: TRBV9; d_call: NA; clone_size: NA; cdr3_nt: TGTGCCAGCAGCCCCCGTAGTCCAGGGAACCCGGAAAACACCATATATTTT; cdr3_aa: CASSPRSPGNPENTIYF
j_call: TRBJ1-3; v_call: TRBV18; d_call: NA; clone_size: once; cdr3_nt: TGTGCCAGCTCACCAAGCACGAGCTCTGGAAACACCATATATTTT; cdr3_aa: CASSPSTSSGNTIYF
j_call: TRBJ2-1; v_call: TRBV6-5; d_call: TRBD2; clone_size: NA; cdr3_nt: TGTGCCAGCAGTTACTCGGGACTAGGCTACAATGAGCAGTTCTTC; cdr3_aa: CASSYSGLGYNEQFF
j_call: TRBJ1-4; v_call: TRBV6-6; d_call: TRBD1; clone_size: NA; cdr3_nt: TGTGCCAGCAGTGACAGGGTGGAGGGGGAAAAACTGTTTTTT; cdr3_aa: CASSDRVEGEKLFF
j_call: TRBJ2-7; v_call: TRBV20-1; d_call: NA; clone_size: few; cdr3_nt: TGCAGTGCTAGTCAGGCTTCCTACGAGCAGTACTTC; cdr3_aa: CSASQASYEQYF
j_call: TRBJ1-2; v_call: TRBV28; d_call: NA; clone_size: NA; cdr3_nt: TGTGCCAGCAGTTCCGCTGAGGCAGGGAACTATGGCTACACCTTC; cdr3_aa: CASSSAEAGNYGYTF
j_call: TRBJ1-2; v_call: TRBV7-9; d_call: NA; clone_size: NA; cdr3_nt: TGTGCCAGCACCCAATCACATGGACTTTATGGCTACACCTTC; cdr3_aa: CASTQSHGLYGYTF
j_call: TRBJ2-3; v_call: TRBV5-6; d_call: NA; clone_size: once; cdr3_nt: TGTGCCAGCGGGGCCGGCCCTGATACAGATACGCAGTATTTT; cdr3_aa: CASGAGPDTDTQYF
j_call: TRBJ1-2; v_call: TRBV28; d_call: NA; clone_size: NA; cdr3_nt: TGTGCCAGCAGTTTTGGGGCGGAGAACTATGGCTACACCTTC; cdr3_aa: CASSFGAENYGYTF
j_call: TRBJ1-5; v_call: TRBV6-6; d_call: TRBD1; clone_size: few; cdr3_nt: TGTGCCAGCAGTTACCCGACAGGGAAGGGCAATCAGCCCCAGCATTTT; cdr3_aa: CASSYPTGKGNQPQHF
j_call: TRBJ2-1; v_call: TRBV28; d_call: TRBD1; clone_size: NA; cdr3_nt: TGTGCCAGCAGTCTAGGGACAGTCTACAATGAGCAGTTCTTC; cdr3_aa: CASSLGTVYNEQFF